This T cell receptor beta chain is drawn from a study of human T cells and chemical hapten exposure. Described time point: patch test 1, 2 weeks after DPC sensitization. Treatment described: therapeutic diphenylcyclopropenone sensitization with weekly scalp DPC. This clonotype occurred many times. The CDR3 consists of 15 residues. Losses at the gene ends were 10 bases for V and 6 bases for J; bases not matched to a gene: 14. The germline V gene encodes CDR1 ENHRY and CDR2 SYGVKD. TCRdb used MiXCR to reprocess the RACE reads, holding one entry per CDR3 protein. The sample carries over 11,000 distinct CDR3 sequences, over 15% recorded once.

The chain carries TRBV10-3 and TRBJ2-1; 8 nucleotides match TRBD1. The sequencing used whole blood, collected in connection with sensitization to the hapten diphenylcyclopropenone (DPC). This receptor was obtained from a woman in her 30s with alopecia areata. Some clones in this sample may be carry-over from other donors' samples. This CDR3 reads CATTLGDRSVNEQFF. CDR3 in DNA: TGTGCCACCACCCTAGGGGACAGGTCGGTCAATGAGCAGTTCTTC.